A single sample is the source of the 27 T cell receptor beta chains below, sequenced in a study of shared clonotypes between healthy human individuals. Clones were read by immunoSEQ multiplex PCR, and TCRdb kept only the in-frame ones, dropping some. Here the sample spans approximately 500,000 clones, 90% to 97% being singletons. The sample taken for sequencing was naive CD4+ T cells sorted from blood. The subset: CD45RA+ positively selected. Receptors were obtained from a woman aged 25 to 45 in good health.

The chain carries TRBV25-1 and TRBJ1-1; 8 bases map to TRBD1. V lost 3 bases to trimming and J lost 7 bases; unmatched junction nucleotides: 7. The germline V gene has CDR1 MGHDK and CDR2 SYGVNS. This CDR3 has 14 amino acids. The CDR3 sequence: CASSDWTGQIEAFF. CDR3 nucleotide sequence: TGTGCCAGCAGTGATTGGACAGGGCAAATTGAAGCTTTCTTT.

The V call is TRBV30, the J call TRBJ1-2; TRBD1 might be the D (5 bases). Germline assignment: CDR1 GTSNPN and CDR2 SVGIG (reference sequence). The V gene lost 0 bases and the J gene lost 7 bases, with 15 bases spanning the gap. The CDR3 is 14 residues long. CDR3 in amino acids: CAWSVLPQGSGYTF. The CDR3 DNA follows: TGTGCCTGGAGTGTACTTCCCCAGGGCTCTGGCTACACCTTC.

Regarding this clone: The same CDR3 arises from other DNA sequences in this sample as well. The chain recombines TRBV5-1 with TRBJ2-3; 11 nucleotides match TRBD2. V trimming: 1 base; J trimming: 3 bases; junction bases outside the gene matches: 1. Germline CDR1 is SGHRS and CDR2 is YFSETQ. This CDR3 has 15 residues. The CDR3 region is CASSLTSGSTDTQYF. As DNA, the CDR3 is TGCGCCAGCAGCTTGACTAGCGGGAGTACAGATACGCAGTATTTT.

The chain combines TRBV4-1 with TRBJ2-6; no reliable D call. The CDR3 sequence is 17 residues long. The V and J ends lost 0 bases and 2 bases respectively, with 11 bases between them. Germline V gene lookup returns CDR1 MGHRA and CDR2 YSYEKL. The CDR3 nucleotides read TGCGCCAGCAGCCAAGACAACTCGAAGACTGGGGCCAACGTCCTGACTTTC. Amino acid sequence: CASSQDNSKTGANVLTF.

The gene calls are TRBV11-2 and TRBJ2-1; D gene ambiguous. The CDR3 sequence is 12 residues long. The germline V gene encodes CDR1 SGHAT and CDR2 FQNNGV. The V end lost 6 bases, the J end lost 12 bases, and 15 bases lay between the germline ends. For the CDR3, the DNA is TGTGCCAGCAGACCCTCCGGCGCAGGGCAGTTCTTC. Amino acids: CASRPSGAGQFF.

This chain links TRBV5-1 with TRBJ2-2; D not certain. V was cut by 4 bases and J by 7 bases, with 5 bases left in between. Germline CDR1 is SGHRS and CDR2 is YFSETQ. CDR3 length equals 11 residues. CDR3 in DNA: TGCGCCAGCAGCATCCTCGGGGAGCTGTTTTTT. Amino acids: CASSILGELFF.

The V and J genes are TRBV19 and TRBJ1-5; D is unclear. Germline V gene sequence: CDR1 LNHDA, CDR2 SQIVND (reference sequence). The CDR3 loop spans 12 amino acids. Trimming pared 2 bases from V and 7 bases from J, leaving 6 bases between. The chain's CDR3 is CASSIRSQPQHF. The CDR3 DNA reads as TGTGCCAGTAGTATAAGGAGCCAGCCCCAGCATTTT. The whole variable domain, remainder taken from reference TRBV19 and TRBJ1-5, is DGGITQSPKYLFRKEGQNVTLSCEQNLNHDAMYWYRQDPGQGLRLIYYSQIVNDFQKGDIAEGYSVSREKKESFPLTVTSAQKNPTAFYLCASSIRSQPQHFGDGTRLSIL.

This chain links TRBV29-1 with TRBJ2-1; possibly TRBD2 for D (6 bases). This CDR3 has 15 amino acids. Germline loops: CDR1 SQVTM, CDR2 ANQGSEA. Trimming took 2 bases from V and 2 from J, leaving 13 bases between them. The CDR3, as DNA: TGCAGCGTTGAAAGGCTAGCGCGTACCTACAATGAGCAGTTCTTC. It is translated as CSVERLARTYNEQFF.

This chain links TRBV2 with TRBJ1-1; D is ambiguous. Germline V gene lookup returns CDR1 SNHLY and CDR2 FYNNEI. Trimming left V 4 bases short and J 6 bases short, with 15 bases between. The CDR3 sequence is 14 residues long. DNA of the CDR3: TGTGCCAGCAGTGTGTCTACGACAATCCCTGAAGCTTTCTTT. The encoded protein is CASSVSTTIPEAFF.

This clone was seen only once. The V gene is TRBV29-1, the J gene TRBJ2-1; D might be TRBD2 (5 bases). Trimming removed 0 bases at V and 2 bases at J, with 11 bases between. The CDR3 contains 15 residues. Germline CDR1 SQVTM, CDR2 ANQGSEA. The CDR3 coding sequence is TGCAGCGTTGAAGACAGGAGGTTCACCTACAATGAGCAGTTCTTC. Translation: CSVEDRRFTYNEQFF.

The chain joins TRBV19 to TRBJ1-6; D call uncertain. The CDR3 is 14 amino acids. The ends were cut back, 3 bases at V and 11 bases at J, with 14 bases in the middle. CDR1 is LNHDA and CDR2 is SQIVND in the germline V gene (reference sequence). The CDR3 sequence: CASSIVTDLPPLHF. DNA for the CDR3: TGTGCCAGTAGTATCGTTACAGACCTTCCACCCCTCCACTTT.

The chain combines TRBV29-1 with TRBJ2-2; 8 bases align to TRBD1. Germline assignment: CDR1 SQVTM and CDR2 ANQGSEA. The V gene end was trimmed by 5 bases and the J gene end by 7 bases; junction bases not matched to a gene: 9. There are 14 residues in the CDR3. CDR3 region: CSVQAGGDFGELFF. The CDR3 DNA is TGCAGCGTTCAGGCAGGGGGCGATTTCGGGGAGCTGTTTTTT.

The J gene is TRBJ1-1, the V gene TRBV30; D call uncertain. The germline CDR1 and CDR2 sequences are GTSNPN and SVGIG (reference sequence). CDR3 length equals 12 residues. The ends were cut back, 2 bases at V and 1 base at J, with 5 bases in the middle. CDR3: CAWSLKNTEAFF. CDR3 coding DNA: TGTGCCTGGAGTCTCAAGAACACTGAAGCTTTCTTT.

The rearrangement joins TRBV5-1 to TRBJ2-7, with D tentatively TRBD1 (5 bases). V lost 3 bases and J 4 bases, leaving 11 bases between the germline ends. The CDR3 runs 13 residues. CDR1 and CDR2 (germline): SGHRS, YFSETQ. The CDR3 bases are TGCGCCAGCAGCTGGGGCGTTTCTTACGAGCAGTACTTC. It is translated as CASSWGVSYEQYF.

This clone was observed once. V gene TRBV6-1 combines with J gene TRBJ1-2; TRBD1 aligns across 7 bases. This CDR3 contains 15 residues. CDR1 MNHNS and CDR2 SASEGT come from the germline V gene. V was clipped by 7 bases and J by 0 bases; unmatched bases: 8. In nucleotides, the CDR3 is TGTGCCAGCACCCTGGGGGACAGAACTAACTATGGCTACACCTTC. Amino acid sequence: CASTLGDRTNYGYTF.

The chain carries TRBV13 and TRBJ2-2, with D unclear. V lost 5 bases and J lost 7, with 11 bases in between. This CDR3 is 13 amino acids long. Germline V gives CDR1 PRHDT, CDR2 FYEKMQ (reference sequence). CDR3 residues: CASSRRVVGELFF. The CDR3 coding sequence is TGTGCCAGCAGCCGACGAGTTGTCGGGGAGCTGTTTTTT.

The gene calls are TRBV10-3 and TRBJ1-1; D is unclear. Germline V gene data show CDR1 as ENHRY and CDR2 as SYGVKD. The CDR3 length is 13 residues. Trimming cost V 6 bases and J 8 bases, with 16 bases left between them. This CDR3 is CAISPVKVTEAFF. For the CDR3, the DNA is TGTGCCATCAGCCCCGTAAAAGTAACAGAAGCTTTCTTT.

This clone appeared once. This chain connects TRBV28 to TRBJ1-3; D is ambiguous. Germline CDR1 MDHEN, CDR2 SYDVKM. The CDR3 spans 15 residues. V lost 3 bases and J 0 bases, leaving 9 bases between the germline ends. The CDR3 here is CASSFGGHSGNTIYF. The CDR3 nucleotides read TGTGCCAGCAGTTTCGGAGGCCACTCTGGAAACACCATATATTTT.

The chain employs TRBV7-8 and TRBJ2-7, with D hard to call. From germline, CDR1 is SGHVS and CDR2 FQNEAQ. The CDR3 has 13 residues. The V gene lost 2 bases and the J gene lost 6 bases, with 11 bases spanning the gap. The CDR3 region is CASSLYWGLEQYF. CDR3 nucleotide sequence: TGTGCCAGCAGCTTATACTGGGGTCTCGAGCAGTACTTC.

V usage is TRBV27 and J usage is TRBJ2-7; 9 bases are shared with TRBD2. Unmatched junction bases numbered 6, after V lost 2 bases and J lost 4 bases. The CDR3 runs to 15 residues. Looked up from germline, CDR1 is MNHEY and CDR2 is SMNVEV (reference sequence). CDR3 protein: CASSLGAGGLYEQYF. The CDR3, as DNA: TGTGCCAGCAGTTTAGGGGCGGGAGGGCTGTACGAGCAGTACTTC.

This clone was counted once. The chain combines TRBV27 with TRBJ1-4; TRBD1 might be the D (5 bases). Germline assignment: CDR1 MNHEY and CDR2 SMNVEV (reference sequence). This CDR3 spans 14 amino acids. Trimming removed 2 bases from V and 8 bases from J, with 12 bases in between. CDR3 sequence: CASSLTGWGEKLFF. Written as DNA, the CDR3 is TGTGCCAGCAGTTTAACGGGTTGGGGGGAAAAACTGTTTTTT. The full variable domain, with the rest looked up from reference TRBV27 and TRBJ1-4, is EAQVTQNPRYLITVTGKKLTVTCSQNMNHEYMSWYRQDPGLGLRQIYYSMNVEVTDKGDVPEGYKVSRKEKRNFPLILESPSPNQTSLYFCASSLTGWGEKLFFGSGTQLSVL.

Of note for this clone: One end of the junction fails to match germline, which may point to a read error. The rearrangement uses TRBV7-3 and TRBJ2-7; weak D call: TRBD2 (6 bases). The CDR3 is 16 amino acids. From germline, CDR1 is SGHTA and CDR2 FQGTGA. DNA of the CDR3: TGTGCCAGCAGCATAACCGGGACTTCCCTGGGCTACGAGCAGTACTTC. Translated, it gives CASSITGTSLGYEQYF. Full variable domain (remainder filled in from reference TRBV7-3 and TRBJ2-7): GAGVSQTPSNKVTEKGKYVELRCDPISGHTALYWYRQSLGQGPEFLIYFQGTGAADDSGLPNDRFFAVRPEGSVSTLKIQRTERGDSAVYLCASSITGTSLGYEQYFGPGTRLTVT.

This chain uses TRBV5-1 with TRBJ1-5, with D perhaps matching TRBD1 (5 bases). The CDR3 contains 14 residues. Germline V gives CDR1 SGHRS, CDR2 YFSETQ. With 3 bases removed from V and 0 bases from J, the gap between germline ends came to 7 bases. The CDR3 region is CASSWGDSNQPQHF. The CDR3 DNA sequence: TGCGCCAGCAGCTGGGGGGATAGCAATCAGCCCCAGCATTTT.

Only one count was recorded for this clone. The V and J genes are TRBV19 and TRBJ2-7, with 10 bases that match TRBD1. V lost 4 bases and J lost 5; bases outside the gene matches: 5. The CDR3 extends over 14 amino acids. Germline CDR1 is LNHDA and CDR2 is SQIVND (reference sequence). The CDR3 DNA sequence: TGTGCCAGTAGTAGGGGACAGGGGTGGAACGAGCAGTACTTC. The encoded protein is CASSRGQGWNEQYF. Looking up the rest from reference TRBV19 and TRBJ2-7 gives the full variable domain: DGGITQSPKYLFRKEGQNVTLSCEQNLNHDAMYWYRQDPGQGLRLIYYSQIVNDFQKGDIAEGYSVSREKKESFPLTVTSAQKNPTAFYLCASSRGQGWNEQYFGPGTRLTVT.

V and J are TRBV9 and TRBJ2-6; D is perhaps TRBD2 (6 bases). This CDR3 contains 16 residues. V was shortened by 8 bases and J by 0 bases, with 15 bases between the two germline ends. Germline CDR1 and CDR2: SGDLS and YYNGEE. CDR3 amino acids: CASDGTASSGANVLTF. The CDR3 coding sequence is TGTGCCAGTGATGGGACTGCCAGCTCTGGGGCCAACGTCCTGACTTTC.

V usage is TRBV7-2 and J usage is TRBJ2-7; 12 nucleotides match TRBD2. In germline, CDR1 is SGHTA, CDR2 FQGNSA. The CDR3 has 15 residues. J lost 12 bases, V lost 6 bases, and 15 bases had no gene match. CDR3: CASRKTRTSGMVLYF. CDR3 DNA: TGTGCCAGCAGAAAAACTCGGACTAGCGGGATGGTTTTGTACTTC. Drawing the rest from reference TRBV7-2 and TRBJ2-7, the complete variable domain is GAGVSQSPSNKVTEKGKDVELRCDPISGHTALYWYRQSLGQGLEFLIYFQGNSAPDKSGLPSDRFSAERTGGSVSTLTIQRTQQEDSAVYLCASRKTRTSGMVLYFGPGTRLTVT.

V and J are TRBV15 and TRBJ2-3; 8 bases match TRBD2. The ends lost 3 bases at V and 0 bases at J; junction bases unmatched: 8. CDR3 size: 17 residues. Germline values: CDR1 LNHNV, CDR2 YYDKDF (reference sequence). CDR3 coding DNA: TGTGCCACCAGCAGGGGACTTAGCGGGACTAGCACAGATACGCAGTATTTT. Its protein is CATSRGLSGTSTDTQYF. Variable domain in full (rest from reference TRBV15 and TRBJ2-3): DAMVIQNPRYQVTQFGKPVTLSCSQTLNHNVMYWYQQKSSQAPKLLFHYYDKDFNNEADTPDNFQSRRPNTSFCFLDIRSPGLGDTAMYLCATSRGLSGTSTDTQYFGPGTRLTVL.